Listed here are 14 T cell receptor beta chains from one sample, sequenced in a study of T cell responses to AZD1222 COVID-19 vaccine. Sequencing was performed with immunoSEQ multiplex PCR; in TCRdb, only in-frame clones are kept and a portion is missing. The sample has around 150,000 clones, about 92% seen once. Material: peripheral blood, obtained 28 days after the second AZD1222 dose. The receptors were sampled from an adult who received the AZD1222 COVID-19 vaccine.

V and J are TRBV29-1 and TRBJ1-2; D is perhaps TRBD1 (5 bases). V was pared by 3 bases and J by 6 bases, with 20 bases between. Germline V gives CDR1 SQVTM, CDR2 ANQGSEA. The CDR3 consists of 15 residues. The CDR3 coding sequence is TGCAGCGTTGATTGGGGGATTGGGCTTTTGGATGGCTACACCTTC. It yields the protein CSVDWGIGLLDGYTF.

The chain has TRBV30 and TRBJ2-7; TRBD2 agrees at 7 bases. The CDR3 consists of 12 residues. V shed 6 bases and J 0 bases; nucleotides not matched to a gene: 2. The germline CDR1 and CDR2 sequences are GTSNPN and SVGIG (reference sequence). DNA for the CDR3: TGTGCCTGCCGGGACTACTCCTACGAGCAGTACTTC. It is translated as CACRDYSYEQYF.

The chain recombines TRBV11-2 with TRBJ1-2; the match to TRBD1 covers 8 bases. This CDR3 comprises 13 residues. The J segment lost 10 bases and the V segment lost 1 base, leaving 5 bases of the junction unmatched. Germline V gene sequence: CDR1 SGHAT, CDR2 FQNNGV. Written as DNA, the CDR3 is TGTGCCAGCAGCTTAGTAGACAGGGGCCCCTACACCTTC. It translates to CASSLVDRGPYTF.

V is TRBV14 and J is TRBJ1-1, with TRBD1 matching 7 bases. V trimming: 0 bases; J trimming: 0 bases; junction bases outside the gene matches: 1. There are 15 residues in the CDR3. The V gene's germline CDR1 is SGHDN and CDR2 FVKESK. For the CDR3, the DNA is TGTGCCAGCAGCCAAGAACAGGGGATGAACACTGAAGCTTTCTTT. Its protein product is CASSQEQGMNTEAFF.

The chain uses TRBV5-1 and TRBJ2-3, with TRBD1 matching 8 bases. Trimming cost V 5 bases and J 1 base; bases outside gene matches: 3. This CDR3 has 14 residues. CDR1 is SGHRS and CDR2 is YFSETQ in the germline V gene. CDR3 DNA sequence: TGCGCCAGCAGTATACAGGGGGGCACAGATACGCAGTATTTT. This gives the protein CASSIQGGTDTQYF.

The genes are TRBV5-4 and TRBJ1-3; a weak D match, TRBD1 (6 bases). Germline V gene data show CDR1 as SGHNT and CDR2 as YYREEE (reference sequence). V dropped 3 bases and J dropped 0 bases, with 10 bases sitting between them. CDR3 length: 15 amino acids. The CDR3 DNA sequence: TGTGCCAGCAGCTCAATGACAGGCTCTGGAAACACCATATATTTT. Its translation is CASSSMTGSGNTIYF.

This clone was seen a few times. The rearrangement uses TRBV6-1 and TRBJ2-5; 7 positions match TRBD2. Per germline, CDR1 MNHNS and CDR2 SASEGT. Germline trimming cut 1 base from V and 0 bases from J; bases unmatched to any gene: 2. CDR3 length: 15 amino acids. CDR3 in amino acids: CASSEGAGDQETQYF. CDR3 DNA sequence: TGTGCCAGCAGTGAAGGCGCGGGGGACCAAGAGACCCAGTACTTC.

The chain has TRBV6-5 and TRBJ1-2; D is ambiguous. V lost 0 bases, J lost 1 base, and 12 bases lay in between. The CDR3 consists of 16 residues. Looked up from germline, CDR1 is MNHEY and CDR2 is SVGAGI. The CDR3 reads CASSYSSIGLNYGYTF. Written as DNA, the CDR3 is TGTGCCAGCAGTTACTCGTCGATCGGGCTTAACTATGGCTACACCTTC.

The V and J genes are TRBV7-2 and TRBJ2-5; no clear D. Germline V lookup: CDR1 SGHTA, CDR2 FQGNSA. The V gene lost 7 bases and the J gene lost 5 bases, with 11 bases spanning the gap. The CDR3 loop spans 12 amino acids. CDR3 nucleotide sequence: TGTGCCAGCACTTCAATCGGGGAGACCCAGTACTTC. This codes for CASTSIGETQYF.

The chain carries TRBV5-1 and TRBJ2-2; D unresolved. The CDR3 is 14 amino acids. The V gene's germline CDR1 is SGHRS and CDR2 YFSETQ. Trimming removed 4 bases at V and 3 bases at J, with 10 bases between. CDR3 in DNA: TGCGCCAGCAGCGGGCAGAGCGACACCGGGGAGCTGTTTTTT. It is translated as CASSGQSDTGELFF.

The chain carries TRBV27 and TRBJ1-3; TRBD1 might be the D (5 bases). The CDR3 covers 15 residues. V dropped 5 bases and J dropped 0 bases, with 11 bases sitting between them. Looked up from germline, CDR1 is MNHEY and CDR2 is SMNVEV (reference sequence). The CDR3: CASSPRGVSGNTIYF. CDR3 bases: TGTGCCAGCAGTCCCCGGGGGGTCTCTGGAAACACCATATATTTT.

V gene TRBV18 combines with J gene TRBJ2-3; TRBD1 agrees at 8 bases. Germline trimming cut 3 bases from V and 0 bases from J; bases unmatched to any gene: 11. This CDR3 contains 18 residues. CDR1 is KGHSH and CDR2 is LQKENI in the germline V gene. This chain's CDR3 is CASSPPPTGDISTDTQYF. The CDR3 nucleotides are TGTGCCAGCTCACCCCCCCCGACAGGGGACATAAGCACAGATACGCAGTATTTT.

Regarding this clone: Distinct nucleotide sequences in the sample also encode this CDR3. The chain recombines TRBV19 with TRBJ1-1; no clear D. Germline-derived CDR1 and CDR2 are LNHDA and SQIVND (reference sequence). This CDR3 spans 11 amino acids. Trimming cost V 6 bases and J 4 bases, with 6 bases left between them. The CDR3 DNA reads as TGTGCCAGTAGCCGGGCCACTGAAGCTTTCTTT. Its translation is CASSRATEAFF.

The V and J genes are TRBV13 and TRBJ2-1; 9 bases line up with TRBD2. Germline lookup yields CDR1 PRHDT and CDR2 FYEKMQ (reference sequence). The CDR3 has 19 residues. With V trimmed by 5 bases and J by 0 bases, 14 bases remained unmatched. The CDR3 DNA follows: TGTGCCAGCAGCATACCGGGACTAGCTTGGATGCCCTCCTACAATGAGCAGTTCTTC. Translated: CASSIPGLAWMPSYNEQFF.